The T cell receptor (beta chain) under discussion was sequenced for a study of cytomegalovirus exposure and HLA in healthy donors. Study-wide results and limits: Reports credit the classifier with highly specific, highly sensitive diagnosis of cytomegalovirus status. Later genetic work tied a missense DCLRE1C variant to beta-chain V and J trimming.

The CDR3 length is 15 residues. With V trimmed by 3 bases and J by 6 bases, 12 bases remained unmatched. CDR1 is GTSNPN, CDR2 SVGIG, per germline (reference sequence). Comments on this clone: Its antigen is not identified.

Both 60 Vbeta primers and 13 Jbeta primers went into the PCR. Measured with immunoSEQ multiplex PCR; TCRdb has only the in-frame clones, and not every one. The sample holds about 130,000 clones, about 80% seen once. The specimen was PBMCs. This rearrangement joins TRBV30 to TRBJ2-7, with 9 bases that match TRBD1. The clonotype was recovered from a girl aged 2-15 years in good health and CMV-seronegative. DNA for the CDR3: TGTGCCTGGAGGCCACGGGACAGGGTAGGTCTCGAGCAGTACTTC. Protein product: CAWRPRDRVGLEQYF.